The rows below give T cell receptor beta chains drawn from one sample of a study of post-analysis software for immune sequencing data. TCRdb ran MiXCR on the PCR reads and lists one entry per CDR3 protein. The repertoire holds approximately 250,000 distinct CDR3 sequences, with less than 40% as singletons. The sample taken for sequencing was blood. The receptors come from a girl aged 10-17 years with multiple sclerosis. The CDR3 runs from the conserved cysteine through the conserved F or W.

CDR3: CAWRGRADGYTF; J: TRBJ1-2; length: 12; V: TRBV30
CDR3: CASSLPDRGGDTEAFF; J: TRBJ1-1; length: 16; V: TRBV12-3/TRBV12-4
CDR3: CASSYMNVEQYF; J: TRBJ2-7; length: 12; V: TRBV6-2/TRBV6-3
CDR3: CATSRTGSDEQYF; J: TRBJ2-7; length: 13; V: TRBV15
CDR3: CAGSSGQGVFVTEAFF; J: TRBJ1-1; length: 16; V: TRBV6-1
CDR3: CASSPSYNEQFF; J: TRBJ2-1; length: 12; V: TRBV7-9
CDR3: CSASRRNSNQPQHF; J: TRBJ1-5; length: 14; V: TRBV20-1
CDR3: CASSPRTGNYEQYF; J: TRBJ2-7; length: 14; V: TRBV11-1
CDR3: CASRPQGLSSGANVLTF; J: TRBJ2-6; length: 17; V: TRBV12-3/TRBV12-4
CDR3: CSATGTSSEQFF; J: TRBJ2-1; length: 12; V: TRBV20-1
CDR3: CASSPRPGDHVFEEQFF; J: TRBJ2-1; length: 17; V: TRBV4-1
CDR3: CASSLAGGLGEQYF; J: NA; length: 14; V: TRBV5-1
CDR3: CSARDLIRGGPEKLFF; J: TRBJ1-4; length: 16; V: TRBV20-1
CDR3: CASRGIPGSDTEAFF; J: TRBJ1-1; length: 15; V: TRBV12-3/TRBV12-4
CDR3: CASSPRTELQETQYF; J: TRBJ2-5; length: 15; V: TRBV5-8
CDR3: CASSLDPGLGYGYTF; J: TRBJ1-2; length: 15; V: TRBV5-1
CDR3: CASSEASGFGRGNEQFF; J: TRBJ2-1; length: 17; V: TRBV6-1
CDR3: CASSYGRDYEQYF; J: TRBJ2-7; length: 13; V: TRBV12-3/TRBV12-4
CDR3: CASISGMATETFF; J: TRBJ1-1; length: 13; V: TRBV12-3/TRBV12-4
CDR3: CASSHKRAGGYEQYF; J: TRBJ2-7; length: 15; V: TRBV13
CDR3: CASRTGSTDTQYF; J: TRBJ2-3; length: 13; V: TRBV5-1
CDR3: CASSLSDRGVRGYTF; J: TRBJ1-2; length: 15; V: TRBV7-2
CDR3: CASSQSREGTGELFF; J: TRBJ2-2; length: 15; V: TRBV12-3/TRBV12-4
CDR3: CASSPRPGGELFF; J: TRBJ2-2; length: 13; V: TRBV7-2
CDR3: CAISEPGLIQGTQYF; J: NA; length: 15; V: TRBV10-3
CDR3: CASSSTITGSGNTIDF; J: TRBJ1-3; length: 16; V: TRBV5-1
CDR3: CAISAPHGGRTYNEQFF; J: TRBJ2-1; length: 17; V: TRBV10-3
CDR3: CASSLQTGGEQYF; J: TRBJ2-7; length: 13; V: TRBV9
CDR3: CASSLLSADTQYF; J: TRBJ2-3; length: 13; V: TRBV27
CDR3: CAIQRGPSSLRDYNEQFF; J: TRBJ2-1; length: 18; V: TRBV6-2/TRBV6-3
CDR3: CASSSPDRGLTEAFF; J: TRBJ1-1; length: 15; V: TRBV12-3/TRBV12-4
CDR3: CSVGLLGETQYF; J: TRBJ2-5; length: 12; V: TRBV29-1
CDR3: CASSRRLAGRNTGELFF; J: TRBJ2-2; length: 17; V: TRBV3-1
CDR3: CATSDQNSGLAGAETQYF; J: TRBJ2-5; length: 18; V: TRBV24-1
CDR3: CASSPGRAGENEQFF; J: TRBJ2-1; length: 15; V: TRBV4-2
CDR3: CAINGQGHSSYNEQFF; J: TRBJ2-1; length: 16; V: TRBV7-9
CDR3: CASSLEPSGIDHEQYF; J: TRBJ2-7; length: 16; V: TRBV7-2
CDR3: CAGGQVNTEAFF; J: TRBJ1-1; length: 12; V: TRBV2
CDR3: CASSLTVAGTGELFF; J: TRBJ2-2; length: 15; V: TRBV7-2
CDR3: CSARVRAGTGVSGANVLTF; J: TRBJ2-6; length: 19; V: TRBV20-1
CDR3: CSATSGGARKDTEAFF; J: TRBJ1-1; length: 16; V: TRBV20-1
CDR3: CASNPRRNTGELFF; J: TRBJ2-2; length: 14; V: TRBV7-2
CDR3: CSAGLAGRNEQFF; J: TRBJ2-1; length: 13; V: TRBV29-1
CDR3: CASSYRPGGDEKLFF; J: TRBJ1-4; length: 15; V: TRBV6-5
CDR3: CSARTRALTQHF; J: TRBJ1-5; length: 12; V: TRBV20-1
CDR3: CASSLGTSGSSGANVLTF; J: TRBJ2-6; length: 18; V: TRBV5-5